Detailed here is one T cell receptor (beta chain). RNA in amounts of roughly 0.5 to 1 ug was reverse transcribed with random hexamers. TCR beta CDR3 was amplified by immunoSEQ multiplex PCR. This amplification extended across 54 Vbeta and 13 Jbeta segments. A single record per CDR3 protein comes from TCRdb applying MiXCR to the immunoSEQ multiplex PCR reads. Here the sample spans about 400,000 distinct CDR3 sequences, more than 80% being singletons. Blood CD8+ and CD4+ T cells underwent high-throughput TCR beta sequencing. It was negative isolation that provided the CD8+ and CD4+ T cells, whereas TEMRA cells were enriched by FACS. The sample is drawn from a study of CD8 T cells in Susac syndrome. The source is a human donor with multiple sclerosis. The sample comprised CD8+ T cells from PBMCs.

CDR3 DNA sequence: TGCAGTGCTAGAGACGGGGAGGGGGCAAACTATGGCTACACCTTC. It translates to CSARDGEGANYGYTF. The V call is TRBV20-1, the J call TRBJ1-2, with 7 bases that match TRBD1. The CDR3 covers 15 residues. CDR1 DFQATT and CDR2 SNEGSKA come from the germline V gene (reference sequence). Trimming removed 0 bases from V and 2 bases from J; junction bases left unmatched: 6.